This T cell receptor beta chain was found in a study of CD8 T cells in ankylosing spondylitis. Study-level points and caveats: Reportedly, matched ankylosing spondylitis synovial fluid was significantly enriched for disease-linked clones. Disease-linked clones were found to be CD8+ and relatively rare in peripheral blood. Made up of about eight highly homologous variants, a TCR beta motif appeared characteristic of ankylosing spondylitis blood. Reactive arthritis synovial fluid and blood previously showed some of these motif variants.

Libraries for TCR beta were made by quantitative 5'-RACE with molecular barcodes. TCRdb analysed the 5' RACE reads with MiXCR anew, one entry per CDR3 protein. The sample lists a few hundred thousand distinct CDR3 sequences; approximately 11% were seen once. The CDR3 consists of 15 residues. V lost 4 bases to trimming and J lost 4 bases, with 13 bases between them. From germline, CDR1 is MGHDK and CDR2 SYGVNS. This clonotype was detected a few times. Its antigen is currently unknown. The clonotype originates from a male donor with ankylosing spondylitis. Input material: blood, either unsorted or a sorted T cell fraction (not recorded which). The chain joins TRBV25-1 to TRBJ2-2; D gene ambiguous. This chain's CDR3 is CASSAEAVSTGELFF. The CDR3 DNA reads as TGTGCCAGCAGTGCCGAGGCAGTCTCCACCGGGGAGCTGTTTTTT.